A single sample is the source of the 27 T cell receptor beta chains below, sequenced in a study of high-grade serous ovarian cancer treatment subgroups. Measured with immunoSEQ multiplex PCR; TCRdb has only the in-frame clones, and not every one. The sample includes about 520 clones, around 75% of them seen just once. Tumor tissue was taken before any definitive surgery or chemotherapy was given. Sequencing was performed on tumor tissue. All receptors derive from a human donor with high-grade serous ovarian cancer.

The rearrangement links TRBV7-2 to TRBJ2-1; D call uncertain. Germline-derived CDR1 and CDR2 are SGHTA and FQGNSA. V lost 4 bases and J 8 bases, leaving 12 bases between the germline ends. CDR3 size: 13 residues. CDR3 sequence (DNA): TGTGCCAGCAGCTCCAGAGGTAGTCATGAGCAGTTCTTC. Its protein product is CASSSRGSHEQFF.

The chain combines TRBV28 with TRBJ2-7; 10 bases line up with TRBD2. CDR1 is MDHEN and CDR2 is SYDVKM in the germline V gene. This CDR3 comprises 14 residues. V trimming: 4 bases; J trimming: 3 bases; junction bases outside the gene matches: 3. The DNA of the CDR3 is TGTGCCAGCAGTTCCCCTAGCGGGAGCTACGAGCAGTACTTC. It encodes CASSSPSGSYEQYF.

The rearrangement joins TRBV5-6 to TRBJ1-6, with D unclear. CDR1 and CDR2 from the germline V gene are SGHDT and YYEEEE. There are 14 residues in the CDR3. V lost 2 bases to trimming and J lost 4 bases, with 7 bases between them. DNA of the CDR3: TGTGCCAGCAGCTTCCGCGGTTATAATTCACCCCTCCACTTT. Translating gives CASSFRGYNSPLHF.

V gene TRBV19 combines with J gene TRBJ1-6; 7 bases match TRBD1. V gave up 5 bases and J gave up 9 bases; unmatched junction bases: 10. Germline lookup yields CDR1 LNHDA and CDR2 SQIVND (reference sequence). This CDR3 comprises 15 residues. The CDR3 is CASSPSGTASSPLHF. The CDR3 DNA sequence: TGTGCCAGTAGTCCATCCGGGACAGCAAGTTCACCCCTCCACTTT.

This clone qualifies as hyperexpanded. The chain uses TRBV7-6 and TRBJ2-5; D might be TRBD1 (5 bases). This CDR3 has 15 residues. Germline V gives CDR1 SGHVS, CDR2 FNYEAQ. V was trimmed by 5 bases and J by 5 bases, leaving 18 bases between them. The CDR3 region has the DNA TGTGCCAGCAGCCCCCCTGGACGACCAGGGGAGACCCAGTACTTC. This encodes CASSPPGRPGETQYF.

The V gene is TRBV4-3, the J gene TRBJ2-3; a possible D gene is TRBD2 (6 bases). CDR1 is LGHNA, CDR2 YSLEER, per germline. The CDR3 has 14 amino acids. Trimming removed 6 bases from V and 0 bases from J, with 10 bases in between. In DNA form, the CDR3 reads TGCGCCAGCAGTTCAAGCGGGAGCACAGATACGCAGTATTTT. This translates into CASSSSGSTDTQYF.

This rearrangement joins TRBV6-4 to TRBJ2-1; tentative D call: TRBD1 (5 bases). CDR1 is MRHNA and CDR2 is SNTAGT in the germline V gene. Trimming left V 5 bases short and J 10 bases short, with 12 bases between. This CDR3 contains 12 residues. CDR3 protein: CASSPGLGEQFF. The DNA for the CDR3 is TGTGCCAGCAGTCCAGGGTTGGGAGAGCAGTTCTTC.

The V call is TRBV21-1, the J call TRBJ1-5. TRBV21-1 is listed as a pseudogene. This CDR3 is 16 amino acids long. The CDR3: CASSKGVGGHNQPQHF. As DNA, the CDR3 is TGTGCCAGCAGCAAAGGGGTGGGGGGGCACAATCAGCCCCAGCATTTT.

The chain is built from TRBV5-1 and TRBJ2-1, with TRBD2 identical over 11 bases. The CDR3 covers 15 residues. In germline, CDR1 is SGHRS, CDR2 YFSETQ. V was pared by 1 base and J by 6 bases, with 3 bases of the junction left unmatched. CDR3 in DNA: TGCGCCAGCAGCTTGACTAGCGGGAGTGTCAATGAGCAGTTCTTC. Its translation is CASSLTSGSVNEQFF.

The chain joins TRBV6-1 to TRBJ2-3, with 7 bases identical to TRBD1. The CDR3 loop spans 14 amino acids. J lost 3 bases, V lost 5 bases, and 5 bases had no gene match. Germline V gene lookup returns CDR1 MNHNS and CDR2 SASEGT. CDR3 DNA: TGTGCCAGCAGTAGAACGACAGGGACAGATACGCAGTATTTT. Translation: CASSRTTGTDTQYF.

V is TRBV30 and J is TRBJ2-1; D gene unclear. CDR1 is GTSNPN and CDR2 is SVGIG in the germline V gene (reference sequence). The CDR3 runs 10 residues. V lost 3 bases and J 5 bases, leaving 2 bases between the germline ends. The CDR3 DNA sequence: TGTGCCTGGAGCCACAATGAGCAGTTCTTC. Translating gives CAWSHNEQFF.

The chain links TRBV19 to TRBJ1-1; D not certain. Germline values: CDR1 LNHDA, CDR2 SQIVND (reference sequence). The CDR3 is 13 amino acids. V was cut by 3 bases and J by 5 bases, with 10 bases left in between. The CDR3 spells CASSMGVLTEAFF. The CDR3 nucleotides are TGTGCCAGTAGTATGGGAGTTTTGACTGAAGCTTTCTTT.

This clone was seen a handful of times. The chain is built from TRBV27 and TRBJ1-5; D is unresolved. This CDR3 region has 15 residues. In germline, CDR1 is MNHEY, CDR2 SMNVEV (reference sequence). V gave up 3 bases and J gave up 0 bases, with 9 bases separating them. For the CDR3, the DNA is TGTGCCAGCAGTTTGAGACCCAATAGCAATCAGCCCCAGCATTTT. This encodes CASSLRPNSNQPQHF.

V usage is TRBV11-3 and J usage is TRBJ2-7; no definite D call. The CDR3 sequence is 14 residues long. V was clipped by 2 bases and J by 2 bases, with 10 bases between them. The germline gives CDR1 SGHNT, CDR2 YENEEA. CDR3 bases: TGTGCCAGCAGCTTAACGGCGATGGCCTACGAGCAGTACTTC. Residues: CASSLTAMAYEQYF. Using reference TRBV11-3 and TRBJ2-7 for the parts outside the CDR3, the full variable domain is EAGVVQSPRYKIIEKKQPVAFWCNPISGHNTLYWYLQNLGQGPELLIRYENEEAVDDSQLPKDRFSAERLKGVDSTLKIQPAELGDSAVYLCASSLTAMAYEQYFGPGTRLTVT.

This clone was seen a handful of times. The chain links TRBV5-1 to TRBJ2-2; TRBD1 agrees at 10 bases. The V segment lost 5 bases and the J segment 2 bases; nucleotides outside the gene matches: 9. This CDR3 is built from 17 residues. Germline-derived CDR1 and CDR2 are SGHRS and YFSETQ. CDR3 bases: TGCGCCAGCAGGCGAACCCAGACAGGGGGCAACACCGGGGAGCTGTTTTTT. This encodes CASRRTQTGGNTGELFF.

This clone has more than one count but fewer than ten. The chain couples TRBV7-5 to TRBJ1-1. TRBV7-5 is annotated as a pseudogene. The CDR3 spans 14 residues. This CDR3 is CARSPHSLQFEAFF. CDR3 DNA sequence: TGTGCCAGAAGCCCCCACTCCCTCCAATTTGAAGCTTTCTTT.

V usage is TRBV5-1 and J usage is TRBJ2-7; D remains unclear. The V gene's germline CDR1 is SGHRS and CDR2 YFSETQ. V was trimmed by 4 bases and J by 3 bases, leaving 17 bases between them. The CDR3 loop spans 15 amino acids. CDR3 sequence (DNA): TGCGCCAGCAGCGATTTGCAAGGATCTGACTACGAGCAGTACTTC. This encodes CASSDLQGSDYEQYF.

The rearrangement uses TRBV2 and TRBJ2-4; D assignment may be TRBD1 or TRBD2 (5 bases each). Trimming shortened V by 4 bases and J by 9 bases, and 13 bases separated the two germline ends. From germline, CDR1 is SNHLY and CDR2 FYNNEI. This CDR3 is 13 amino acids long. The CDR3 is CASSVLGEGIQYF. DNA for the CDR3: TGTGCCAGCAGTGTGTTGGGGGAAGGCATTCAGTACTTC.

The chain employs TRBV27 and TRBJ2-7; the D gene is possibly TRBD2 (5 bases). The CDR3 runs to 14 residues. Germline CDR1 reads MNHEY; CDR2 reads SMNVEV (reference sequence). Trimming took off 0 bases at V and 5 bases at J, with 11 bases between the two ends. CDR3 loop: CASSLSRVGDEQYF. CDR3 sequence (DNA): TGTGCCAGCAGTTTATCCCGTGTCGGGGACGAGCAGTACTTC.

This rearrangement joins TRBV4-2 to TRBJ2-5, with 8 nucleotides matching TRBD2. Trimming at V came to 4 bases and at J to 3 bases, leaving 10 bases not matched to a gene. CDR3 length equals 16 residues. Germline CDR1 is LGHNA and CDR2 is YNFKEQ. CDR3 coding DNA: TGTGCCAGCAGCCGAACTAGCGGAGGGGTGGAAGAGACCCAGTACTTC. This sequence encodes CASSRTSGGVEETQYF.

The V and J genes are TRBV6-4 and TRBJ2-3; possibly TRBD2 for D (6 bases). The V gene lost 6 bases and the J gene lost 6 bases, with 16 bases spanning the gap. Germline CDR1 reads MRHNA; CDR2 reads SNTAGT. This CDR3 is built from 14 residues. CDR3 sequence reads: CASRPGAGMDTQYF. For the CDR3, the DNA is TGTGCCAGCAGGCCCGGGGCGGGAATGGATACGCAGTATTTT.

J is TRBJ2-2 and V is TRBV5-1, with D perhaps TRBD2 (6 bases). Trimming cost V 1 base and J 7 bases, with 17 bases left between them. CDR1 is SGHRS and CDR2 is YFSETQ in the germline V gene. The CDR3 covers 16 residues. The CDR3 loop reads CASSLSAGPLGGELFF. Here the CDR3 DNA reads TGCGCCAGCAGCTTGAGTGCGGGGCCCTTGGGCGGGGAGCTGTTTTTT.

By share, this clone ranks as large. CDR3 loop: CASSLRGRRAYEQYF. The DNA for the CDR3 is TGTGCCAGCAGCTTGCGGGGGAGGAGGGCCTACGAGCAGTACTTC. This chain uses TRBV11-3 with TRBJ2-7, with 7 bases lining up with TRBD2. With V trimmed by 3 bases and J by 2 bases, 7 bases remained unmatched. CDR1 is SGHNT, CDR2 YENEEA, per germline. CDR3 length equals 15 residues. Combining the CDR3 with reference TRBV11-3 and TRBJ2-7 gives the whole variable domain EAGVVQSPRYKIIEKKQPVAFWCNPISGHNTLYWYLQNLGQGPELLIRYENEEAVDDSQLPKDRFSAERLKGVDSTLKIQPAELGDSAVYLCASSLRGRRAYEQYFGPGTRLTVT.

This clone was counted only a few times. The gene calls are TRBV30 and TRBJ1-5, with D perhaps matching TRBD1 (5 bases). The germline V and J ends were trimmed by 5 bases and 0 bases, with 8 bases remaining between them. Germline CDR1 and CDR2: GTSNPN and SVGIG (reference sequence). This CDR3 is built from 13 residues. The CDR3 DNA is TGTGCCTGGGCCGGGACTAGCAATCAGCCCCAGCATTTT. As protein: CAWAGTSNQPQHF.

The chain employs TRBV4-1 and TRBJ2-1; 8 bases match TRBD2. The V gene end was trimmed by 0 bases and the J gene end by 0 bases; junction bases not matched to a gene: 7. In germline, CDR1 is MGHRA, CDR2 YSYEKL. The CDR3 contains 18 residues. In nucleotides, the CDR3 is TGCGCCAGCAGCCAAGATTCGACTAGCGAAAGCTCCTACAATGAGCAGTTCTTC. Translating gives CASSQDSTSESSYNEQFF.

The sample holds one count of this clone. The chain combines TRBV11-3 with TRBJ2-3; 7 bases map to TRBD2. Germline CDR1 and CDR2: SGHNT and YENEEA. CDR3 length: 17 amino acids. J gave up 4 bases and V 5 bases, and 15 bases lay outside the gene matches. The CDR3: CASSLGRGREWADTQYF. The CDR3, as DNA: TGTGCCAGCAGCCTTGGTCGAGGGCGGGAGTGGGCAGATACGCAGTATTTT.

This clone was detected only a few times. The chain recombines TRBV14 with TRBJ2-2; D not certain. Germline V CDR1 and CDR2: SGHDN, FVKESK. The V and J ends lost 0 bases and 8 bases respectively, with 10 bases between them. This CDR3 region has 14 residues. The CDR3 is CASSQEASSGELFF. The CDR3 bases are TGTGCCAGCAGCCAAGAGGCTAGTAGTGGGGAGCTGTTTTTT.